This T cell receptor beta chain was recovered during a study of T cells expressing NK-cell markers. Per germline, CDR1 SGHTA and CDR2 FQGNSA. The CDR3 extends over 14 amino acids. For TCR beta, cDNA was produced by 5'RACE template switching with UMIs. TCRdb re-called the 5' RACE reads and gives one entry per CDR3 protein, without DNA. This sample's table reports 200,000 to 300,000 distinct CDR3 sequences. This TCR was sampled from a woman aged 18-70 years in good health. Sequences were obtained from blood T cells: a sorted CD56 or NKG2C T cell subset, CD4+ or CD8+ T cells, or bulk PBMC T cells (not recorded which). The gene calls are TRBV7-2 and TRBJ1-3. CDR3: CASSFDYSGNTIYF.